Following are 30 T cell receptor beta chains from one sample sequenced in a study of blood T cell repertoires in COVID-19 (dated by TCRdb to between 2020 and 2021). The library was built by means of the immunoSEQ multiplex PCR assay. TCRdb's version of the immuneACCESS table is confined to in-frame rearrangements and falls short of the full clone set. An unresolved V gene accounts for under half of the shortfall where checked; the remainder is of unknown origin. Across this sample there are about 110,000 clones, with more than 75% seen only once. The ten most abundant clones make up over 2% of the sample. Source material: peripheral blood. These receptors were obtained from a human donor in a cohort sampled during active COVID-19.

The V call is TRBV30, the J call TRBJ2-3; possible D gene TRBD2, 5 bases. In germline, CDR1 is GTSNPN, CDR2 SVGIG (reference sequence). The V and J ends lost 6 bases and 0 bases respectively, with 16 bases between them. This CDR3 has 15 amino acids. The CDR3 sequence: CACVQAATSTDTQYF. CDR3 sequence (DNA): TGTGCCTGCGTTCAAGCGGCGACTAGCACAGATACGCAGTATTTT.

The chain is built from TRBV5-6 and TRBJ2-2, with TRBD2 matching over 13 bases. With 4 bases clipped from V and 6 bases from J, the junction kept 9 bases outside the gene matches. The CDR3 covers 17 residues. CDR1 is SGHDT, CDR2 YYEEEE, per germline. The CDR3 nucleotides are TGTGCCAGCAGCCGCGGACTAGCGGGGGCCTCCTCCGGGGAGCTGTTTTTT. It translates to CASSRGLAGASSGELFF.

This clone was observed once. The genes are TRBV30 and TRBJ2-5, with TRBD1 identical over 8 bases. CDR1 and CDR2 (germline): GTSNPN, SVGIG (reference sequence). V lost 4 bases, J lost 7 bases, and 8 bases stayed unmatched. CDR3 length: 13 amino acids. The CDR3 DNA is TGTGCCTGGATAACGGGACAGGCGGGGACCCAGTACTTC. Amino acids: CAWITGQAGTQYF.

V usage is TRBV28 and J usage is TRBJ1-1; weak D call: TRBD1 (5 bases). The V gene lost 5 bases and the J gene lost 1 base, with 17 bases spanning the gap. The CDR3 runs to 16 residues. Germline values: CDR1 MDHEN, CDR2 SYDVKM. The CDR3, as DNA: TGTGCCAGCAGTCCACACCATACACAGGAGAACACTGAAGCTTTCTTT. Its protein product is CASSPHHTQENTEAFF.

The CDR3 DNA is TGTGCCAGCAGCCTCGACAGGGTTTCCGAGCAGTACTTC. Amino acids: CASSLDRVSEQYF. V gene TRBV7-6 combines with J gene TRBJ2-7; 7 nucleotides match TRBD1. The CDR3 length is 13 residues. From germline, CDR1 is SGHVS and CDR2 FNYEAQ. The J segment lost 6 bases and the V segment lost 5 bases, leaving 7 bases of the junction unmatched.

The table lists this clone with a count of one. The J gene is TRBJ2-2, the V gene TRBV19; 9 bases are a match to TRBD1. J was trimmed by 3 bases and V by 5 bases; bases with no gene match: 10. The CDR3 contains 17 residues. The V gene's germline CDR1 is LNHDA and CDR2 SQIVND (reference sequence). DNA for the CDR3: TGTGCCAGTAGTCCCCCGGGACAGGGATCCTACACCGGGGAGCTGTTTTTT. Its translation is CASSPPGQGSYTGELFF. Using reference TRBV19 and TRBJ2-2 for the parts outside the CDR3, the full variable domain is DGGITQSPKYLFRKEGQNVTLSCEQNLNHDAMYWYRQDPGQGLRLIYYSQIVNDFQKGDIAEGYSVSREKKESFPLTVTSAQKNPTAFYLCASSPPGQGSYTGELFFGEGSRLTVL.

The gene calls are TRBV5-5 and TRBJ1-1; D is undetermined. The germline V and J ends were trimmed by 1 base and 1 base, with 11 bases remaining between them. This CDR3 has 15 amino acids. The germline gives CDR1 SGHKS, CDR2 YYEKEE (reference sequence). CDR3 amino acids: CASSLSVVSNTEAFF. In DNA, the CDR3 is TGTGCCAGCAGCTTGTCGGTAGTGTCGAACACTGAAGCTTTCTTT.

This clone showed up just a few times. The chain joins TRBV4-1 to TRBJ1-5, with 7 nucleotides matching TRBD1. Trimming cost V 3 bases and J 1 base; bases outside gene matches: 3. CDR1 MGHRA and CDR2 YSYEKL come from the germline V gene. The CDR3 covers 15 residues. CDR3 sequence reads: CASSQTGLSNQPQHF. In DNA form, the CDR3 reads TGCGCCAGCAGCCAGACAGGGTTGAGCAATCAGCCCCAGCATTTT.

The chain joins TRBV19 to TRBJ2-3; D perhaps matches TRBD2 (6 bases). The CDR3 extends over 16 amino acids. V lost 3 bases to trimming and J lost 4 bases, with 17 bases between them. Looked up from germline, CDR1 is LNHDA and CDR2 is SQIVND (reference sequence). This CDR3 is CASSMALAWIADTQYF. CDR3 nucleotides: TGTGCCAGTAGTATGGCTCTAGCGTGGATTGCAGATACGCAGTATTTT.

This clone was seen a handful of times. CDR3 protein: CASSLWAGATYEQYF. CDR3 nucleotides: TGCGCCAGCAGCTTGTGGGCAGGCGCCACCTACGAGCAGTACTTC. The V gene is TRBV5-1, the J gene TRBJ2-7; D not certain. Germline V lookup: CDR1 SGHRS, CDR2 YFSETQ. Trimming removed 1 base at V and 2 bases at J, with 13 bases between. The CDR3 length is 15 residues.

The CDR3 nucleotides are TGTGCCAGTGCGGATACCGGGACTTCCACAGATACGCAGTATTTT. Translated, it gives CASADTGTSTDTQYF. The rearrangement uses TRBV19 and TRBJ2-3; weak D call: TRBD2 (6 bases). V was trimmed by 8 bases and J by 2 bases, leaving 17 bases between them. CDR3 length: 15 amino acids. Germline V CDR1 and CDR2: LNHDA, SQIVND (reference sequence).

The chain couples TRBV20-1 to TRBJ2-3, with D possibly being TRBD2 (5 bases). Germline-derived CDR1 and CDR2 are DFQATT and SNEGSKA (reference sequence). The CDR3 consists of 10 residues. The germline V and J ends were trimmed by 7 bases and 6 bases, with 8 bases remaining between them. The CDR3 sequence: CSVRGDTQYF. The CDR3 nucleotides read TGCAGTGTCAGAGGGGATACGCAGTATTTT.

V is TRBV6-5 and J is TRBJ2-1, with TRBD2 identical over 11 bases. Germline loops: CDR1 MNHEY, CDR2 SVGAGI. Trimming at V came to 5 bases and at J to 8 bases, leaving 8 bases not matched to a gene. The CDR3 consists of 15 residues. The CDR3 DNA follows: TGTGCCAGCAGTCAACGACTAGCGGGACAGGATGAGCAGTTCTTC. This sequence encodes CASSQRLAGQDEQFF.

The chain combines TRBV12-5 with TRBJ1-2, with 9 bases aligning to TRBD1. Germline CDR1 and CDR2: LGHNT and FRNRAP. V shed 1 base and J 2 bases; nucleotides not matched to a gene: 14. The CDR3 extends over 19 amino acids. CDR3 sequence: CASGLANPQGAISNYGYTF. The CDR3 coding sequence is TGTGCTAGTGGTTTGGCAAACCCACAGGGGGCTATCTCGAACTATGGCTACACCTTC.

The chain combines TRBV28 with TRBJ2-7; no definite D call. The V and J ends lost 7 bases and 4 bases respectively, with 20 bases between them. Germline V gene data show CDR1 as MDHEN and CDR2 as SYDVKM. There are 15 residues in the CDR3. The CDR3 sequence: CASKLSGSERYEQYF. The CDR3 DNA reads as TGTGCCAGCAAACTCTCCGGGTCCGAACGTTACGAGCAGTACTTC.

This clone was observed a single time. The chain uses TRBV19 and TRBJ1-2, with D tentatively TRBD1 (6 bases). The germline gives CDR1 LNHDA, CDR2 SQIVND (reference sequence). V was clipped by 2 bases and J by 6 bases, with 7 bases between them. This CDR3 comprises 12 residues. The CDR3 region is CASSIQGNGYTF. The CDR3 nucleotides are TGTGCCAGTAGTATACAGGGGAATGGCTACACCTTC.

J is TRBJ2-7 and V is TRBV5-1; perhaps TRBD1 as D (5 bases). CDR1 and CDR2 from the germline V gene are SGHRS and YFSETQ. Trimming pared 0 bases from V and 3 bases from J, leaving 7 bases between. CDR3 length equals 13 residues. CDR3 residues: CASSLATDYEQYF. The CDR3 nucleotides read TGCGCCAGCAGCTTGGCGACAGACTACGAGCAGTACTTC.

The V call is TRBV7-9, the J call TRBJ1-1; a possible D gene is TRBD1 (5 bases). Trimming took 2 bases from V and 4 from J, leaving 11 bases between them. The germline gives CDR1 SEHNR, CDR2 FQNEAQ (reference sequence). The CDR3 length is 14 residues. CDR3 DNA: TGTGCCAGCAGCTTACGTGAAGGGGCCACTGAAGCTTTCTTT. Translated, it gives CASSLREGATEAFF.

Note on this clone: One end of the junction varies from germline; a read error may be responsible. The CDR3 loop is CASSDSQGFSYEQYF. In nucleotides, the CDR3 is TGTGCCAGCAGTGACTCTCAGGGGTTCTCCTACGAGCAGTACTTC. The chain carries TRBV6-5 and TRBJ2-7; possibly TRBD1 for D (6 bases). Germline V gene data show CDR1 as MNHEY and CDR2 as SVGAGI. CDR3 size: 15 residues.

The chain recombines TRBV19 with TRBJ1-5; TRBD1 matches 7 bases. V was pared by 1 base and J by 3 bases, with 9 bases of the junction left unmatched. Germline CDR1 reads LNHDA; CDR2 reads SQIVND (reference sequence). This CDR3 is 17 amino acids long. DNA of the CDR3: TGTGCCAGTAGTATAGGTTCAGGGGGATTCCACAATCAGCCCCAGCATTTT. Amino acids: CASSIGSGGFHNQPQHF.

This sequence joins TRBV3-1 (or the pseudogene TRBV3-2) and TRBJ2-3, with a tentative D call TRBD2 (6 bases). Germline V lookup: CDR1 LGHDT, CDR2 YNNKEL (reference sequence). This CDR3 contains 14 residues. The V end was cut by 0 bases, the J end by 14 bases, with 18 bases between. The CDR3 bases are TGTGCCAGCAGCCAAGATTCGAAGGGGCGGGGAGGGTATTTT. Translating it yields CASSQDSKGRGGYF.

The V and J genes are TRBV29-1 and TRBJ2-3; the D gene is possibly TRBD1 (6 bases). CDR3 size: 13 residues. CDR1 is SQVTM and CDR2 is ANQGSEA in the germline V gene. With 4 bases removed from V and 6 bases from J, the gap between germline ends came to 14 bases. The chain's CDR3 is CSVAQGTGDTQYF. The CDR3 nucleotides are TGCAGCGTTGCCCAGGGTACAGGGGATACGCAGTATTTT.

The gene calls are TRBV4-3 and TRBJ2-5, with a weak D call TRBD2 (5 bases). With 4 bases removed from V and 1 base from J, the gap between germline ends came to 10 bases. Germline lookup yields CDR1 LGHNA and CDR2 YSLEER. CDR3 length: 14 residues. Here the CDR3 DNA reads TGCGCCAGCAGCCCCCACCGGGGCCAAGAGACCCAGTACTTC. This gives the protein CASSPHRGQETQYF.

The gene calls are TRBV27 and TRBJ2-3, with D tentatively TRBD2 (5 bases). Trimming pared 0 bases from V and 2 bases from J, leaving 15 bases between. This CDR3 contains 17 residues. The germline gives CDR1 MNHEY, CDR2 SMNVEV (reference sequence). For the CDR3, the DNA is TGTGCCAGCAGTTTATCGTATAGGACTGGGCTCACAGATACGCAGTATTTT. Translating gives CASSLSYRTGLTDTQYF.

The chain joins TRBV12-5 to TRBJ2-5; 8 bases are shared with TRBD1. CDR1 LGHNT and CDR2 FRNRAP come from the germline V gene. Trimming took 4 bases from V and 2 from J; bases not matched to a gene: 6. The CDR3 is 15 amino acids. In nucleotides, the CDR3 is TGTGCTAGTGGTTCGCCGGACAGGGATCAAGAGACCCAGTACTTC. Residues: CASGSPDRDQETQYF.

The chain has TRBV7-3 and TRBJ2-5; D might be TRBD2 (5 bases). The CDR3 loop spans 13 amino acids. Germline V gives CDR1 SGHTA, CDR2 FQGTGA. The ends were cut back, 5 bases at V and 2 bases at J, with 9 bases in the middle. CDR3 amino acids: CASSRGSQETQYF. DNA for the CDR3: TGTGCCAGCAGCCGCGGGTCACAAGAGACCCAGTACTTC.

The chain couples TRBV10-2 to TRBJ1-5, with 10 bases matching TRBD1. Trimming removed 3 bases from V and 7 bases from J; junction bases left unmatched: 6. Germline loops: CDR1 WSHSY, CDR2 SAAADI. The CDR3 sequence is 15 residues long. The CDR3 region has the DNA TGCGCCAGCAGTGACGGGACAGGGGCGGAACAGCCCCAGCATTTT. This gives the protein CASSDGTGAEQPQHF.

The V and J genes are TRBV7-3 and TRBJ2-3, with a possible D match to TRBD1 (5 bases). This CDR3 spans 16 amino acids. Germline CDR1 and CDR2: SGHTA and FQGTGA. The germline V and J ends were trimmed by 4 bases and 1 base, with 15 bases remaining between them. The CDR3 loop reads CASSSLSRGGTDTQYF. CDR3 DNA: TGTGCCAGCAGCTCCCTTTCTAGGGGTGGCACAGATACGCAGTATTTT.

The chain couples TRBV19 to TRBJ2-7; the D gene is possibly TRBD2 (6 bases). Germline V gives CDR1 LNHDA, CDR2 SQIVND (reference sequence). V was clipped by 5 bases and J by 1 base, with 15 bases between them. The CDR3 runs 15 residues. CDR3 DNA sequence: TGTGCCAGTAGTCCCGGGACTTCAAATTCCTACGAGCAGTACTTC. Translated, it gives CASSPGTSNSYEQYF.

This sequence joins TRBV5-1 and TRBJ1-5; 8 positions match TRBD1. The CDR3 loop spans 16 amino acids. Germline CDR1 reads SGHRS; CDR2 reads YFSETQ. Germline trimming cut 0 bases from V and 0 bases from J; bases unmatched to any gene: 2. CDR3: CASSLGTGSSNQPQHF. CDR3 nucleotide sequence: TGCGCCAGCAGCTTGGGGACAGGGTCTAGCAATCAGCCCCAGCATTTT.